This paragraph reports one T cell receptor (beta chain). Its matching antigen is unknown. This record comes from a study of T cell responses to AZD1222 COVID-19 vaccine. Study-wide findings and caveats: Every sample of the repertoires postdated the peak T cell response.

Using immunoSEQ multiplex PCR, the repertoire was profiled, and TCRdb retains in-frame clones only, with some absent. This table holds some 69,000 clones, roughly 87% found once. V was clipped by 2 bases and J by 2 bases, with 11 bases between them. Germline CDR1 and CDR2: MNHEY and SVGAGI. The CDR3 loop spans 15 amino acids. The V and J genes are TRBV6-5 and TRBJ2-3; possibly TRBD2 for D (6 bases). The sample consisted of peripheral blood, taken on day 0 of AZD1222 vaccination. The source of this sequence is an adult in good health. The CDR3 loop reads CASSYRGEITDTQYF. As DNA, the CDR3 is TGTGCCAGCAGTTACCGCGGGGAGATCACAGATACGCAGTATTTT.